These T cell receptor beta chains were read from a single sample in a study of cytomegalovirus exposure and HLA in healthy donors. TCRdb keeps only in-frame clones here, not all; method: immunoSEQ multiplex PCR. This sample has some 110,000 clones, with about 75% found just once. Sequencing was performed on PBMCs. The source is a man aged 35 to 55 in good health and CMV-seronegative. Each CDR3 is given with its conserved first and last residue. Each record gives: CDR3 length, V gene, D gene, clone size, J gene, CDR3 DNA, CDR3 protein. A D gene is named only where the DNA matches it firmly. Some rows mark clone size as missing; the rest say once, few, many or name a class of expanded clone.

CDR3 length: 16
V gene: TRBV10-2
D gene: TRBD2
clone size: -
J gene: TRBJ2-5
CDR3 DNA: TGCGCCAGCAGTGATGAGGCGGGGGGGCCTGTACGGACCCAGTACTTC
CDR3 protein: CASSDEAGGPVRTQYF

CDR3 length: 13
V gene: TRBV5-1
D gene: -
clone size: -
J gene: TRBJ2-7
CDR3 DNA: TGCGCCAGCAGCTTGGGAGGACACTACGAGCAGTACTTC
CDR3 protein: CASSLGGHYEQYF

CDR3 length: 12
V gene: TRBV19
D gene: TRBD2
clone size: few
J gene: TRBJ2-3
CDR3 DNA: TGTGCCAGTAGACTAGCGGGGGATACGCAGTATTTT
CDR3 protein: CASRLAGDTQYF

CDR3 length: 12
V gene: TRBV5-4
D gene: -
clone size: -
J gene: TRBJ2-7
CDR3 DNA: TGTGCCAGCAGCTTGGAGTTGTACGAGCAGTACTTC
CDR3 protein: CASSLELYEQYF

CDR3 length: 15
V gene: TRBV5-1
D gene: TRBD1
clone size: -
J gene: TRBJ1-4
CDR3 DNA: TGCGCCAGCAGCCCCGGGACAGCCACGAATGAAAAACTGTTTTTT
CDR3 protein: CASSPGTATNEKLFF

CDR3 length: 13
V gene: TRBV5-1
D gene: -
clone size: few
J gene: TRBJ2-3
CDR3 DNA: TGCGCCAGCAGCTTGGAAACTAGAGATACGCAGTATTTT
CDR3 protein: CASSLETRDTQYF

CDR3 length: 15
V gene: TRBV11-2
D gene: TRBD1
clone size: -
J gene: TRBJ1-6
CDR3 DNA: TGTGCCAGCAGCTTCCTGACAGGGGAAAATCCACCCCTCCACTTT
CDR3 protein: CASSFLTGENPPLHF

CDR3 length: 13
V gene: TRBV7-3
D gene: -
clone size: -
J gene: TRBJ1-1
CDR3 DNA: TGTGCCAGCAGCTTATATGTGAACACTGAAGCTTTCTTT
CDR3 protein: CASSLYVNTEAFF

CDR3 length: 13
V gene: TRBV28
D gene: -
clone size: -
J gene: TRBJ1-5
CDR3 DNA: TGTGCCAGTAATAAGGAGGGCAATCAGCCCCAGCATTTT
CDR3 protein: CASNKEGNQPQHF

CDR3 length: 15
V gene: TRBV5-1
D gene: TRBD1
clone size: -
J gene: TRBJ2-7
CDR3 DNA: TGCGCCAGCAGCCCCCGGACAGGGGGGCCTCGGGAGCAGTACTTC
CDR3 protein: CASSPRTGGPREQYF

CDR3 length: 14
V gene: TRBV9
D gene: -
clone size: -
J gene: TRBJ1-2
CDR3 DNA: TGTGCCAGCAGCGTTACACAGGGTTCCTATGGCTACACCTTC
CDR3 protein: CASSVTQGSYGYTF

CDR3 length: 17
V gene: TRBV5-1
D gene: TRBD2
clone size: -
J gene: TRBJ2-3
CDR3 DNA: TGCGCCAGCAGCGCCCCTAGCGGGGGGGCACCCACAGATACGCAGTATTTT
CDR3 protein: CASSAPSGGAPTDTQYF

CDR3 length: 12
V gene: TRBV29-1
D gene: -
clone size: -
J gene: TRBJ1-2
CDR3 DNA: TGCAGCGTTGGCAGGCAGGACTATGGCTACACCTTC
CDR3 protein: CSVGRQDYGYTF

CDR3 length: 17
V gene: TRBV19
D gene: -
clone size: once
J gene: TRBJ1-3
CDR3 DNA: TGTGCCAGTAGCAAGGGGAACCGAAATCTCTCTGGAAACACCATATATTTT
CDR3 protein: CASSKGNRNLSGNTIYF

CDR3 length: 15
V gene: TRBV29-1
D gene: TRBD1
clone size: -
J gene: TRBJ2-3
CDR3 DNA: TGCAGCGTCAGGGGGACAGGGAAAGGCACAGATACGCAGTATTTT
CDR3 protein: CSVRGTGKGTDTQYF

CDR3 length: 14
V gene: TRBV2
D gene: TRBD2
clone size: -
J gene: TRBJ2-1
CDR3 DNA: TGTGGGGGGGTAGCGGGGAGCTCCTACAATGAGCAGTTCTTC
CDR3 protein: CGGVAGSSYNEQFF

CDR3 length: 14
V gene: TRBV7-2
D gene: -
clone size: once
J gene: TRBJ1-2
CDR3 DNA: TGTGCCAGCAGCTGGCTTGCGGGGAGCCATGGCTACACCTTC
CDR3 protein: CASSWLAGSHGYTF

CDR3 length: 17
V gene: TRBV4-1
D gene: -
clone size: -
J gene: TRBJ1-4
CDR3 DNA: TGCGCCAGCAGCCAAGAACCCCTTGGGGCGACAAATGAAAAACTGTTTTTT
CDR3 protein: CASSQEPLGATNEKLFF

CDR3 length: 15
V gene: TRBV7-8
D gene: TRBD1
clone size: -
J gene: TRBJ2-2
CDR3 DNA: TGTGCCAGCAGAGACAGGGAAGTCGGCACCGGGGAGCTGTTTTTT
CDR3 protein: CASRDREVGTGELFF

CDR3 length: 13
V gene: TRBV27
D gene: -
clone size: -
J gene: TRBJ1-2
CDR3 DNA: TGTGCCAGCGGCCGCGGTGGGGGGTATGGCTACACCTTC
CDR3 protein: CASGRGGGYGYTF

CDR3 length: 15
V gene: TRBV5-5
D gene: TRBD1
clone size: -
J gene: TRBJ2-7
CDR3 DNA: TGTGCCAGCAGTCAGCCCGGGACAGGGACCTACGAGCAGTACTTC
CDR3 protein: CASSQPGTGTYEQYF

CDR3 length: 15
V gene: TRBV5-6
D gene: -
clone size: -
J gene: TRBJ2-5
CDR3 DNA: TGTGCCAGCAGCTTAGGGGGGGGAAGGGGAGAGACCCAGTACTTC
CDR3 protein: CASSLGGGRGETQYF